This T cell receptor (beta chain) is from a study of control samples from healthy donors and cancer patients (TCRdb year 2020). The library relied on the immunoSEQ multiplex PCR assay. Sourced from immuneACCESS, this table was stored by TCRdb with only in-frame sequences that have V and J called. A share of the clones is absent; for the studies checked, an unresolved V gene accounts for under half, and the remainder has no known explanation. The sample records roughly 98,000 clones, roughly 82% of which are singletons. Approximately 9.8% of the sample is taken by the ten largest. To note about this clone: Its antigen is unknown. Base qualities are missing; no much larger clone stands one base away.

From a lookup of the germline V gene (reference sequence), CDR1 and CDR2 are SEHNR and FQNEAQ. The CDR3, from cysteine to phenylalanine, totals 17 residues. Solely the CDR3 DNA is kept, with 51 bases framed from the first base. Cut back by 5 bases and 0 bases, the V and J ends lie 16 bases apart. Material for sequencing was blood. The sequence came from a woman aged 55-69 years in good health. Recombination joined TRBV7-9 with TRBJ2-2; the D gene is perhaps TRBD1, on 6 matching bases. The CDR3 protein is CASSPHDRIANTGELFF. The DNA reads TGTGCCAGCAGCCCGCACGACAGGATAGCGAACACCGGGGAGCTGTTTTTT.